This T cell receptor (beta chain) was identified in a study of blood T cell repertoires in COVID-19. The CDR3 totals 16 residues. The germline V gene encodes CDR1 MNHEY and CDR2 SMNVEV (reference sequence). The ends lost 1 base at V and 2 bases at J; junction bases unmatched: 5. Authors' methods: Nucleated cell number was recorded as an estimate derived from reference gene primer amplification. TCRdb's copy holds only in-frame clones and misses some; the assay was immunoSEQ multiplex PCR. D and trimming come from the DNA, and the V and J calls and clone size come from that table. The sample consists of approximately 150,000 clones, approximately 84% of them appearing once.

What was sequenced was peripheral blood. This TCR came from a woman in her fifties or sixties with COVID-19, enrolled during active disease. This rearrangement joins TRBV27 to TRBJ2-5, with 9 bases identical to TRBD2. CDR3 residues: CASSLLWRGGQETQYF. The CDR3 DNA is TGTGCCAGCAGTTTATTATGGCGGGGGGGGCAAGAGACCCAGTACTTC.